This T cell receptor beta chain was identified in a study of metastatic and nonmetastatic thyroid tumors. TCRdb re-processed the PCR reads through MiXCR. The sample has under 9,500 clones; roughly a quarter are singletons. Every patient underwent thyroid surgery untreated. The CDR3 extends over 14 amino acids. V was pared by 8 bases and J by 8 bases, with 9 bases of the junction left unmatched. Germline CDR1 is SNHLY and CDR2 is FYNNEI. Input material: tumor tissue. The source of this sequence is a female donor with papillary thyroid cancer or a benign thyroid nodule (not recorded which). Some clones in this sample may be carry-over from other donors' samples. The chain has TRBV2 and TRBJ2-1, with 10 nucleotides matching TRBD2. CDR3: CASGRTSGEDEQFF. DNA for the CDR3: TGTGCCAGCGGTAGGACTAGCGGAGAGGATGAGCAGTTCTTC.